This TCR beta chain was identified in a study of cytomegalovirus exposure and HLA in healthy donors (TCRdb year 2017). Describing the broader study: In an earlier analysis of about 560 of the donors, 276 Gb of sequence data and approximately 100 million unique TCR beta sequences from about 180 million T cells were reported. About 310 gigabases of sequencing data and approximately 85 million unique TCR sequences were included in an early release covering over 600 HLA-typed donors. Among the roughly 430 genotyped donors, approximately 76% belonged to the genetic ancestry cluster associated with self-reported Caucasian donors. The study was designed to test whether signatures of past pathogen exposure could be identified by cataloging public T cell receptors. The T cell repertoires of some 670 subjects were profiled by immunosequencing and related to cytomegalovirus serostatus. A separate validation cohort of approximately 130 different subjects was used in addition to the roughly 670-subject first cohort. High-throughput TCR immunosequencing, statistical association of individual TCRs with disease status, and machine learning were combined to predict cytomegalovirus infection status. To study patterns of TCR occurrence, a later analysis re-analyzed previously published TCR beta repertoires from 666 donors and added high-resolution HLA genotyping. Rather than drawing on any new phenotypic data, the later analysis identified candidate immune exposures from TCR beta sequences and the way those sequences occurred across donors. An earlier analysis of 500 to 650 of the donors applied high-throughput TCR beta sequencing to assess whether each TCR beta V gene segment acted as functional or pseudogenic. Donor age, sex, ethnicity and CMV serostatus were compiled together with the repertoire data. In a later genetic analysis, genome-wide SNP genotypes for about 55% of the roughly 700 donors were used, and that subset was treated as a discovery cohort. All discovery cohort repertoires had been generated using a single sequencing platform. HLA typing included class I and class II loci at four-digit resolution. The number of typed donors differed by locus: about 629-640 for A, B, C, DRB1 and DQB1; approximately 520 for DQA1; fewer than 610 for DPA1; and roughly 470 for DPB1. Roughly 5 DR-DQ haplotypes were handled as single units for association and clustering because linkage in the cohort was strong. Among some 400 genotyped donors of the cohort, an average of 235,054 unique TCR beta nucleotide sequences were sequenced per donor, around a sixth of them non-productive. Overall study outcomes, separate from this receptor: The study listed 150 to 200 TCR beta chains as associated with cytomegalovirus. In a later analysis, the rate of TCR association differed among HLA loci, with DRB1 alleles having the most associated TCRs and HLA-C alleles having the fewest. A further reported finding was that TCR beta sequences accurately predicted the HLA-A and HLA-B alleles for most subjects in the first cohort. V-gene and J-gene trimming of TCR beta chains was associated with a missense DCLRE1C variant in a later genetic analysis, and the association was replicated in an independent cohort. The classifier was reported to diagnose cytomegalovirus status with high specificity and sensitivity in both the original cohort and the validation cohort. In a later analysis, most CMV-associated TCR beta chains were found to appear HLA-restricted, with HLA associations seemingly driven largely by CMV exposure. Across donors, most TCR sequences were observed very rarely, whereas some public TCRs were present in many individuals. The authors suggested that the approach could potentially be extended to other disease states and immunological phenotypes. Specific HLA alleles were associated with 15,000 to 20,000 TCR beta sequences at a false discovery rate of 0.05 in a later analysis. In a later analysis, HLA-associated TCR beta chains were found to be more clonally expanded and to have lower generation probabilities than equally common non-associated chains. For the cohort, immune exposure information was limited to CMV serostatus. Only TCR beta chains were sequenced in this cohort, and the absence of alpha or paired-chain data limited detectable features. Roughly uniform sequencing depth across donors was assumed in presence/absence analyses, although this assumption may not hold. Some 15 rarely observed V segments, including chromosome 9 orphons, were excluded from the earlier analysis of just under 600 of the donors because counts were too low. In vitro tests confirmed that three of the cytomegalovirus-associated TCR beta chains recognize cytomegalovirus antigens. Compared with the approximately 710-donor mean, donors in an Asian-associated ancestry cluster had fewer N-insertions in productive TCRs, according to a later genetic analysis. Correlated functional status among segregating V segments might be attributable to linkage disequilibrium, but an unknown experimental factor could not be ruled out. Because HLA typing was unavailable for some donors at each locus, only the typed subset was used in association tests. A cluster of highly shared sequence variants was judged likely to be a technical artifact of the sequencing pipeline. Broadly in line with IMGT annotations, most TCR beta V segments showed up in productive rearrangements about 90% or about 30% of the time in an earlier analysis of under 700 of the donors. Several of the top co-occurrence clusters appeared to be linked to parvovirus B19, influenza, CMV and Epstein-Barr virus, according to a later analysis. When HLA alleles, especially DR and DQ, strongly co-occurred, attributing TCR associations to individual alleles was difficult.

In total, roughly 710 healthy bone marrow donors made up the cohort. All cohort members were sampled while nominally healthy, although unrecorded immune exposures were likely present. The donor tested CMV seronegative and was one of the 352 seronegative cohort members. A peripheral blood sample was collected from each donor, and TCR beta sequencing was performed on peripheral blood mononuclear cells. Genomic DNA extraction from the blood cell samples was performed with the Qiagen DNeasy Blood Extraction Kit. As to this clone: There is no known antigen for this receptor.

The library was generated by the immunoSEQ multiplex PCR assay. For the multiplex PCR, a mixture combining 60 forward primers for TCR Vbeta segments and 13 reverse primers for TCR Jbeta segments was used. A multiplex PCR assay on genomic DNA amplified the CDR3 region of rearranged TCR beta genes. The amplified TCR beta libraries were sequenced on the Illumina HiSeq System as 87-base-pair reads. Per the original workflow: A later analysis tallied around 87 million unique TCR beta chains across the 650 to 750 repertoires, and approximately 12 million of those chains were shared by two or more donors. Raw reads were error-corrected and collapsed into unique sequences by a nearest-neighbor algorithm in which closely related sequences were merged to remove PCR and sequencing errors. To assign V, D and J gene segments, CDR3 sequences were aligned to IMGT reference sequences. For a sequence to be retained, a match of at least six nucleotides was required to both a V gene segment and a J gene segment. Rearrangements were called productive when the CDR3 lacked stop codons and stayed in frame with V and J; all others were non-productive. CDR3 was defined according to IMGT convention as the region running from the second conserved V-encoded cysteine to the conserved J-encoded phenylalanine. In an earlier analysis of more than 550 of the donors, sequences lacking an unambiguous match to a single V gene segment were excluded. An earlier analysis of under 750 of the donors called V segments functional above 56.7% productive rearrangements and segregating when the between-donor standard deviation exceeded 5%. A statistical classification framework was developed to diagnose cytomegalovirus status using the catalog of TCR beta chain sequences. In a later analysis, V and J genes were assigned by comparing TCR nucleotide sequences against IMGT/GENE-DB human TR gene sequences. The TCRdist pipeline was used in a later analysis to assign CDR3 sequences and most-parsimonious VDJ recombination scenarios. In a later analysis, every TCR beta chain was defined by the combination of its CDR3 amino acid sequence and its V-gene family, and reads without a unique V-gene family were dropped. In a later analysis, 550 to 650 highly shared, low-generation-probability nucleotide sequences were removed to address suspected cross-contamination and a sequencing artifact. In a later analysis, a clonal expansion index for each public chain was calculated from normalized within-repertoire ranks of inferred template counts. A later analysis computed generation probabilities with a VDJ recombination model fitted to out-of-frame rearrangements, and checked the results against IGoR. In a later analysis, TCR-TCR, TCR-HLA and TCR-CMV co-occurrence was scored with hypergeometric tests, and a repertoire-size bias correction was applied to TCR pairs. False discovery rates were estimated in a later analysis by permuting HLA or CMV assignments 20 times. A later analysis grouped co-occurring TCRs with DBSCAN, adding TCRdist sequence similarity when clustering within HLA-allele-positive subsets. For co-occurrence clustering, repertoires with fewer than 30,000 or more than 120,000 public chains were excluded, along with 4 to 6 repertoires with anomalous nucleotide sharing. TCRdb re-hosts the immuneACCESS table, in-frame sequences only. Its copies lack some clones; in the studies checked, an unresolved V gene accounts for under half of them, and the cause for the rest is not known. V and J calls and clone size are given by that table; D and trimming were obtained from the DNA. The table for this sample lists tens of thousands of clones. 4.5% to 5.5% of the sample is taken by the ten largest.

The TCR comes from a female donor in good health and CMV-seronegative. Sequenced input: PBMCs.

The sequence in DNA is TGTGCCAGCAAGGTGGGGGCCCCCACTGAGCAGTTCTTC. Translated, it gives CASKVGAPTEQFF. The V and J genes are TRBV6-5 and TRBJ2-1, with a tentative D gene TRBD1 over 6 matching bases. The germline V gene yields MNHEY for CDR1 and SVGAGI for CDR2. The CDR3 goes from the cysteine to the phenylalanine over 13 residues. Only the CDR3 DNA is retained, 39 bases long and in frame from the first base. At the junction V is shortened by 7 bases and J by 9 bases, with 16 bases in between.